A single sample gave rise to the 14 T cell receptor beta chains below, sequenced in a study of vaccination effects on CD4 cells after COVID-19. After expansion with viral peptide pools in the ViraFEST assay, antigen-specific CD4+ T cells were sequenced. Around day 10 of culture, CD4+ T cells were separated out. Neither prior SARS-CoV-2 infection nor positive nucleocapsid antibodies were present in the vaccine recipients. Produced via immunoSEQ multiplex PCR; TCRdb's table is partial and in-frame only. The sample includes some 19,000 clones, about 69% of them seen just once. These receptors' antigens are unknown. The sample was CD4+ T cells from PBMCs cultured with HCoV-NL63 spike peptides, taken before COVID-19 vaccination. These receptors all stem from a human donor who received a COVID-19 vaccine.

The V and J genes are TRBV19 and TRBJ1-6, with D maybe TRBD1 (6 bases). This CDR3 spans 13 amino acids. V lost 4 bases to trimming and J lost 10 bases, with 11 bases between them. CDR1 and CDR2 (germline): LNHDA, SQIVND (reference sequence). The CDR3 DNA reads TGTGCCAGTAGTAGCGACAGGCACTCACCCCTCCACTTT. It is translated as CASSSDRHSPLHF. Full variable domain (missing parts from reference TRBV19 and TRBJ1-6): DGGITQSPKYLFRKEGQNVTLSCEQNLNHDAMYWYRQDPGQGLRLIYYSQIVNDFQKGDIAEGYSVSREKKESFPLTVTSAQKNPTAFYLCASSSDRHSPLHFGNGTRLTVT.

The gene calls are TRBV9 and TRBJ1-1, with D perhaps TRBD1 (5 bases). The CDR3 is 14 amino acids. CDR1 is SGDLS, CDR2 YYNGEE, per germline. Trimming removed 4 bases at V and 1 base at J, with 11 bases between. CDR3 DNA: TGTGCCAGCAGCCCCTATGGACAGAACACTGAAGCTTTCTTT. Protein sequence: CASSPYGQNTEAFF.

CDR3: CASRPTVAGGIAKNIQYF. DNA for the CDR3: TGTGCCAGCAGGCCGACCGTAGCGGGGGGGATAGCCAAAAACATTCAGTACTTC. J is TRBJ2-4 and V is TRBV11-2; TRBD2 matches at 11 bases. This CDR3 has 18 residues. Germline CDR1 and CDR2: SGHAT and FQNNGV. With 6 bases clipped from V and 0 bases from J, the junction kept 10 bases outside the gene matches.

The chain carries TRBV9 and TRBJ1-3, with D unresolved. The V gene lost 0 bases and the J gene lost 4 bases, with 5 bases spanning the gap. CDR1 and CDR2 from the germline V gene are SGDLS and YYNGEE. CDR3 length: 13 amino acids. Here the CDR3 reads CASSVAQGNTIYF. The CDR3 DNA sequence: TGTGCCAGCAGCGTAGCTCAGGGAAACACCATATATTTT.

The chain couples TRBV21-1 to TRBJ1-1; the table's D call, TRBD1, was not checked against the DNA. TRBV21-1 is flagged as a pseudogene. The CDR3 sequence is 18 residues long. The CDR3 reads CASSKRGTRAPISTEAFF. CDR3 coding DNA: TGTGCCAGCAGCAAAAGGGGGACAAGGGCTCCTATTAGCACTGAAGCTTTCTTT.

This clone has more than one count but fewer than ten. The V call is TRBV5-1, the J call TRBJ2-1; a weak D match, TRBD1 (6 bases). CDR1 is SGHRS and CDR2 is YFSETQ in the germline V gene. The CDR3 sequence is 13 residues long. The germline V and J ends were trimmed by 8 bases and 0 bases, with 9 bases remaining between them. CDR3 loop: CASSQGSYNEQFF. Written as DNA, the CDR3 is TGCGCCAGTTCACAGGGCTCCTACAATGAGCAGTTCTTC.

The rearrangement links TRBV7-9 to TRBJ2-7; 7 nucleotides align to TRBD2. Trimming at V came to 1 base and at J to 6 bases, leaving 3 bases not matched to a gene. Germline lookup yields CDR1 SEHNR and CDR2 FQNEAQ (reference sequence). CDR3 length: 13 amino acids. The CDR3 region has the DNA TGTGCCAGCAGCTTAGGCGGGAGCGGCGAGCAGTACTTC. Encoded protein: CASSLGGSGEQYF.

The rearrangement uses TRBV14 and TRBJ1-1; D not certain. The V end lost 4 bases, the J end lost 5 bases, and 11 bases lay between the germline ends. This CDR3 has 13 residues. CDR1 SGHDN and CDR2 FVKESK come from the germline V gene. The CDR3 nucleotides are TGTGCCAGCAGCCGAGGACGAAGGACTGAAGCTTTCTTT. Protein: CASSRGRRTEAFF.

This clone was counted a few times. The V gene is TRBV2, the J gene TRBJ2-7, with 11 bases identical to TRBD1. The CDR3 contains 15 residues. J was trimmed by 3 bases and V by 6 bases; bases with no gene match: 7. CDR1 and CDR2 from the germline V gene are SNHLY and FYNNEI. CDR3 nucleotides: TGTGCCAGCAGGGGGTGGGGACAGGGGGACTACGAGCAGTACTTC. Encoded protein: CASRGWGQGDYEQYF.

This chain joins TRBV29-1 and TRBJ2-5; unclear D gene. The CDR3 is 13 residues long. The germline V gene has CDR1 SQVTM and CDR2 ANQGSEA. V shed 4 bases and J shed 5 bases, with 14 bases lying between them. CDR3 DNA: TGCAGCGTTGTTGGGGTGAAGTTGGAGACCCAGTACTTC. Amino acids: CSVVGVKLETQYF.

CDR3 amino acids: CAISEGADYGYTF. CDR3 coding DNA: TGTGCCATCAGTGAAGGTGCAGACTATGGCTACACCTTC. The chain uses TRBV10-3 and TRBJ1-2, with D uncertain. Trimming pared 3 bases from V and 3 bases from J, leaving 8 bases between. The CDR3 has 13 amino acids. Germline CDR1 and CDR2: ENHRY and SYGVKD.

This chain links TRBV6-6 with TRBJ1-6; 7 bases match TRBD1. Germline V gene lookup returns CDR1 MNHNY and CDR2 SVGAGI (reference sequence). The CDR3 runs to 16 residues. V dropped 5 bases and J dropped 8; count of bases not matched to a gene: 12. DNA of the CDR3: TGTGCCAGCAGTCAAAGACCCGGGACAGCCTATTCACCCCTCCACTTT. Residues: CASSQRPGTAYSPLHF.

This chain connects TRBV4-1 to TRBJ1-1, with 9 bases lining up with TRBD1. CDR3 length equals 18 residues. Trimming at V came to 1 base and at J to 2 bases, leaving 11 bases not matched to a gene. CDR1 MGHRA and CDR2 YSYEKL come from the germline V gene. CDR3 residues: CASSQGTGASHRNTEAFF. In DNA form, the CDR3 reads TGCGCCAGCAGCCAAGGGACAGGGGCAAGCCACCGCAACACTGAAGCTTTCTTT.

The gene calls are TRBV12-3 or TRBV12-4 and TRBJ2-5, with a weak D call TRBD1 (6 bases). The CDR3 runs 13 residues. Between the trimmed V and J ends, which lost 7 bases and 5 bases, there was a span of 14 bases. Here the CDR3 DNA reads TGTGCCAGCACAACAGGGTTGGGCGAGACCCAGTACTTC. Its protein is CASTTGLGETQYF.